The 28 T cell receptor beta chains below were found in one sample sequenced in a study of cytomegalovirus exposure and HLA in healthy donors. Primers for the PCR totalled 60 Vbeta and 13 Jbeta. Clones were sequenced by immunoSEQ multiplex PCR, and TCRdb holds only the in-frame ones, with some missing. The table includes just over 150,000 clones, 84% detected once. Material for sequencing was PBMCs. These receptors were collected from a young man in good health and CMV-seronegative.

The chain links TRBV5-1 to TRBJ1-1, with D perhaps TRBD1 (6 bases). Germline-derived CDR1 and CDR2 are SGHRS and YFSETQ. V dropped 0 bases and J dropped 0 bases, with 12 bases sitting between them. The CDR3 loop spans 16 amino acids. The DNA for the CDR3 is TGCGCCAGCAGCTTGGGAAACAGGGTTGTGAACACTGAAGCTTTCTTT. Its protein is CASSLGNRVVNTEAFF.

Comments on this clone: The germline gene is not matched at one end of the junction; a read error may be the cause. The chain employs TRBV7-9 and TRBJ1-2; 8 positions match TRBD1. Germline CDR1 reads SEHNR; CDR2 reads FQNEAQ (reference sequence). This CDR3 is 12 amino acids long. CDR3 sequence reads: CSSQTGDYGYTF. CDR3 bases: TGTTCCAGCCAGACAGGGGACTATGGCTACACCTTC.

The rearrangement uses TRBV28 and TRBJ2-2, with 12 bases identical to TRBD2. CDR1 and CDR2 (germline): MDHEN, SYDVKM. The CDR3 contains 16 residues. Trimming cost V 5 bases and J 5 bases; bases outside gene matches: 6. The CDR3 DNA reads TGTGCCAGCAGTGGCGGGACTAGCGGGTCGACCGGGGAGCTGTTTTTT. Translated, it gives CASSGGTSGSTGELFF.

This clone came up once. The DNA for the CDR3 is TGTGCCAGCAGTCGGTCGGGCACTGAAGCTTTCTTT. Translating it yields CASSRSGTEAFF. V and J are TRBV6-5 and TRBJ1-1; no firm D call. The CDR3 has 12 residues. Germline V gene lookup returns CDR1 MNHEY and CDR2 SVGAGI. The V end was cut by 5 bases, the J end by 4 bases, with 8 bases between.

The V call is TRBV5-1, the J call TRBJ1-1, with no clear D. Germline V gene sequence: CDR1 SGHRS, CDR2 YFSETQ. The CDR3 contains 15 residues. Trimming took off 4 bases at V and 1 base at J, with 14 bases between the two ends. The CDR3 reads CASSPQAPRNTEAFF. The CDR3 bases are TGCGCCAGCAGCCCGCAGGCCCCGAGGAACACTGAAGCTTTCTTT.

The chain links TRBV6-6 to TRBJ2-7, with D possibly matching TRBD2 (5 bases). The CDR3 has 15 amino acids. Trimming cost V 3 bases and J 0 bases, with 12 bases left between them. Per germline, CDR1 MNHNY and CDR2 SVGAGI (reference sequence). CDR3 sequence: CASSYGLASSYEQYF. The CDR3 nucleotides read TGTGCCAGCAGTTATGGCCTAGCCAGCTCCTACGAGCAGTACTTC.

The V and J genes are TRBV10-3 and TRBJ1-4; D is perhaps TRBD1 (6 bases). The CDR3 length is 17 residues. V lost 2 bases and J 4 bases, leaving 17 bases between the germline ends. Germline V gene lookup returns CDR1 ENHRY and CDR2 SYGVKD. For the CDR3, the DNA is TGTGCCATCAGTGAGGGCGGACGCCGAGGGGGTAATGAAAAACTGTTTTTT. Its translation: CAISEGGRRGGNEKLFF.

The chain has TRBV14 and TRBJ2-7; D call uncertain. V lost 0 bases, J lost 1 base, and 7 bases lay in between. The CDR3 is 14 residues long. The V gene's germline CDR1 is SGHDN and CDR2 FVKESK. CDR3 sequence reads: CASSQDGSSYEQYF. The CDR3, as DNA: TGTGCCAGCAGCCAAGATGGCAGTTCCTACGAGCAGTACTTC.

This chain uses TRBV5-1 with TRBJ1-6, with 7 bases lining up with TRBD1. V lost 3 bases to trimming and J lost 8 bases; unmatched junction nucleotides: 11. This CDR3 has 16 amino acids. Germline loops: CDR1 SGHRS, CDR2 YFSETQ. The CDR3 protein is CASSSTGSIWDSPLHF. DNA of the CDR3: TGCGCCAGCAGCTCGACAGGGTCGATTTGGGATTCACCCCTCCACTTT.

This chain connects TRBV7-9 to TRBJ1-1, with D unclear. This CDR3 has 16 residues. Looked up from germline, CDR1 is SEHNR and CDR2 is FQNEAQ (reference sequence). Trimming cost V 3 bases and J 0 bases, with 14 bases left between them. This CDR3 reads CASSFPPGEMNTEAFF. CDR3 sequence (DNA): TGTGCCAGCAGCTTTCCCCCCGGAGAGATGAACACTGAAGCTTTCTTT.

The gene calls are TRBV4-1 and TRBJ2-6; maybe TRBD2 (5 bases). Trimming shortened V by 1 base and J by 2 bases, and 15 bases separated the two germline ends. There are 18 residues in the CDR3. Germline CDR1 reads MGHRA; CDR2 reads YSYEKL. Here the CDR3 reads CASSQVFGVIAGANVLTF. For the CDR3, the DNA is TGCGCCAGCAGCCAAGTTTTCGGGGTTATTGCTGGGGCCAACGTCCTGACTTTC.

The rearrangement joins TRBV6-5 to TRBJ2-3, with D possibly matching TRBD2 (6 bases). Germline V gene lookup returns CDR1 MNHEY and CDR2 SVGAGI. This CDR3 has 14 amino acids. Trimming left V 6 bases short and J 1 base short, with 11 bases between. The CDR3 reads CASSRVAGTDTQYF. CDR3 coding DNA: TGTGCCAGCAGCCGGGTAGCGGGCACAGATACGCAGTATTTT.

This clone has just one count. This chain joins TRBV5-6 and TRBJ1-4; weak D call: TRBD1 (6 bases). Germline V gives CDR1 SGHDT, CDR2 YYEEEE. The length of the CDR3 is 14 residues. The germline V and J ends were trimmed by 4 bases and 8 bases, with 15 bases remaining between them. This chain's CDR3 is CASSARGSDEKLFF. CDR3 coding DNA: TGTGCCAGCAGCGCTAGGGGGTCTGACGAAAAACTGTTTTTT.

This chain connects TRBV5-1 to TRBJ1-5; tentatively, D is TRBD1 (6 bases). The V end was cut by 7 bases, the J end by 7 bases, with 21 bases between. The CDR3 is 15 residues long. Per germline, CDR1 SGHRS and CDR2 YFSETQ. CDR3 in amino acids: CASRVGTTPNQPQHF. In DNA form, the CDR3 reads TGCGCCAGCCGCGTAGGGACAACCCCCAACCAGCCCCAGCATTTT.

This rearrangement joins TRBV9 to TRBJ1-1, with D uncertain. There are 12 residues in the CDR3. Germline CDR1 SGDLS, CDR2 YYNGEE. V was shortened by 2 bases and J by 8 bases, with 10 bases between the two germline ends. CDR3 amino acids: CASSVLGEEAFF. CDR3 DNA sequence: TGTGCCAGCAGCGTCCTCGGGGAGGAAGCTTTCTTT.

DNA for the CDR3: TGCAGCGGTACCGGGACAGGGGGCGGACACACTGAAGCTTTCTTT. Protein product: CSGTGTGGGHTEAFF. J is TRBJ1-1 and V is TRBV29-1; 12 bases line up with TRBD1. Looked up from germline, CDR1 is SQVTM and CDR2 is ANQGSEA. The CDR3 has 15 residues. Unmatched junction bases numbered 9, after V lost 7 bases and J lost 3 bases.

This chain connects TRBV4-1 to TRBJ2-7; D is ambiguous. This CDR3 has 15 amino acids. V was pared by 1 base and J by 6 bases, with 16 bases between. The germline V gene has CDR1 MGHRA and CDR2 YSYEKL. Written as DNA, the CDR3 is TGCGCCAGCAGCCAAGTATCCGGTACGCCTAGCGAGCAGTACTTC. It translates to CASSQVSGTPSEQYF.

This chain's CDR3 is CASTWTSNTEAFF. The DNA for the CDR3 is TGTGCCAGCACCTGGACTTCAAACACTGAAGCTTTCTTT. V and J are TRBV6-1 and TRBJ1-1; D unclear. Trimming took 7 bases from V and 2 from J, leaving 11 bases between them. This CDR3 has 13 amino acids. Germline CDR1 is MNHNS and CDR2 is SASEGT.

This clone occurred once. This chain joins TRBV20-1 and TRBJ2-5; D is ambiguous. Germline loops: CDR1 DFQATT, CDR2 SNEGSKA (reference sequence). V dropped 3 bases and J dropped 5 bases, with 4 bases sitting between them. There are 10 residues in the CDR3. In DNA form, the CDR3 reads TGCAGTGCTAGGGAGGAGACCCAGTACTTC. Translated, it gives CSAREETQYF.

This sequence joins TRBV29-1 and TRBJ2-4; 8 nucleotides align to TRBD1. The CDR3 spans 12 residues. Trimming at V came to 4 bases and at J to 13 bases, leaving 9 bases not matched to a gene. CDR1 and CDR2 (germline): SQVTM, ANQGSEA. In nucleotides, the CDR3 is TGCAGCGTTGGCCCCACCCGACAGGGGCAGTACTTC. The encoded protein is CSVGPTRQGQYF.

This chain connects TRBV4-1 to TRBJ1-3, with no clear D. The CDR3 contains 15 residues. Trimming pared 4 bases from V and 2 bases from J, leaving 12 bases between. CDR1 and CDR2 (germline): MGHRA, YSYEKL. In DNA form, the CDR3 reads TGCGCCAGCAGCCCGTTCGGGAGCCCTGGAAACACCATATATTTT. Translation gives CASSPFGSPGNTIYF.

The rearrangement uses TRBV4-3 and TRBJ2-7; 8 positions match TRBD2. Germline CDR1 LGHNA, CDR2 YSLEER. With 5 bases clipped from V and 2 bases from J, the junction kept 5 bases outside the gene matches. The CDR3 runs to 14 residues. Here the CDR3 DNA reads TGCGCCAGCAGCTCCGGGGGGGGCGCCTACGAGCAGTACTTC. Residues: CASSSGGGAYEQYF.

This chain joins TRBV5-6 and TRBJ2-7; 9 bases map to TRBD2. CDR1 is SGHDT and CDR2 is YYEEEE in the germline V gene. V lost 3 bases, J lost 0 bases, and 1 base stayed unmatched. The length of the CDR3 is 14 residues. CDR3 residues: CASSWRGGSYEQYF. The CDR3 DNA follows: TGTGCCAGCAGCTGGCGGGGGGGCTCCTACGAGCAGTACTTC.

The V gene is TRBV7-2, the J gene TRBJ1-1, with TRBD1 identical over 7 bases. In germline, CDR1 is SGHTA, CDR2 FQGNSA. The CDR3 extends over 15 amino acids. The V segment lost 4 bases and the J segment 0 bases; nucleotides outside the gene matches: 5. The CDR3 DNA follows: TGTGCCAGCAGCTCCACGACAGGGATGAACACTGAAGCTTTCTTT. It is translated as CASSSTTGMNTEAFF.

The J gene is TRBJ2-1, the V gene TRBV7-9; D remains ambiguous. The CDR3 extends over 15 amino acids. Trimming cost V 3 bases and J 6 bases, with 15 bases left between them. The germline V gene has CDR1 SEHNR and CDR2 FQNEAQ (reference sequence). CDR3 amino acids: CASSLVIAVRNEQFF. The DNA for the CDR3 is TGTGCCAGCAGCTTGGTAATAGCAGTCCGCAATGAGCAGTTCTTC.

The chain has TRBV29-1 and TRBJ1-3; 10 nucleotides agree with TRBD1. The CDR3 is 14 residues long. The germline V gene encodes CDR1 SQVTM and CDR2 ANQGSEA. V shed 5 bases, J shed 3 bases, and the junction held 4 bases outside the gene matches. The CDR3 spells CSVTGDRGGNTIYF. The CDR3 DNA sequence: TGCAGCGTTACAGGGGACAGGGGTGGAAACACCATATATTTT.

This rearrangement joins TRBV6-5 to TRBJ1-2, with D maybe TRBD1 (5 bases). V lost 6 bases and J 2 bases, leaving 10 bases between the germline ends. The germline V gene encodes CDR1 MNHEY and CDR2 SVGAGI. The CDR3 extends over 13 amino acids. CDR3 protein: CASRHQGNYGYTF. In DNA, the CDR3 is TGTGCCAGCAGACATCAGGGAAACTATGGCTACACCTTC.

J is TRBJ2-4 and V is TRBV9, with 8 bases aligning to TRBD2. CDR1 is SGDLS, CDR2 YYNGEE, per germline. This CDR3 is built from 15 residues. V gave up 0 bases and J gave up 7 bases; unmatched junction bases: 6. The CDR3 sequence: CASSVASGGRNIQYF. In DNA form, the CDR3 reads TGTGCCAGCAGCGTAGCGAGCGGGGGCCGGAACATTCAGTACTTC. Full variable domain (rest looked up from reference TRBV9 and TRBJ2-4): DSGVTQTPKHLITATGQRVTLRCSPRSGDLSVYWYQQSLDQGLQFLIQYYNGEERAKGNILERFSAQQFPDLHSELNLSSLELGDSALYFCASSVASGGRNIQYFGAGTRLSVL.